The present TCR beta chain was sequenced within a study of T-cell memory formation after mild COVID-19. Study details: Largely donor-specific sequence clusters came from two donors. General study points: CD8+ contracting clones occupied EMRA, while CD4+ ones occupied mainly CM and EM. Second-wave clones peaking on day 37 lacked confirmed SARS-CoV-2 specificity.

The 5'RACE method, run with constant-segment primers, produced TCR alpha and TCR beta cDNA libraries (carrying sample barcodes and UMIs). TCRdb processed the 5' RACE reads anew with MiXCR; each CDR3 protein has one entry. The repertoire has around 340,000 distinct CDR3 sequences, roughly an eighth of them found once; the top ten carry 22%. Notes on this clonotype: The antigen remains undetermined.

The CDR3 covers 14 residues. In germline, CDR1 is SGHRS, CDR2 YFSETQ. V shed 4 bases and J shed 4 bases, with 14 bases lying between them. The rearrangement uses TRBV5-1 and TRBJ1-1; tentatively, D is TRBD1 (6 bases). The source is a man between 18 and 35 years old who had mild COVID-19 (a few samples of this study predate the infection). Cell type and time point are not known. The sequenced sample was PBMCs or a T cell subset sorted from them (not recorded which). The CDR3 DNA sequence: TGCGCCAGCAGCCCCAAGGACAGCACCACTGAAGCTTTCTTT. It is translated as CASSPKDSTTEAFF.